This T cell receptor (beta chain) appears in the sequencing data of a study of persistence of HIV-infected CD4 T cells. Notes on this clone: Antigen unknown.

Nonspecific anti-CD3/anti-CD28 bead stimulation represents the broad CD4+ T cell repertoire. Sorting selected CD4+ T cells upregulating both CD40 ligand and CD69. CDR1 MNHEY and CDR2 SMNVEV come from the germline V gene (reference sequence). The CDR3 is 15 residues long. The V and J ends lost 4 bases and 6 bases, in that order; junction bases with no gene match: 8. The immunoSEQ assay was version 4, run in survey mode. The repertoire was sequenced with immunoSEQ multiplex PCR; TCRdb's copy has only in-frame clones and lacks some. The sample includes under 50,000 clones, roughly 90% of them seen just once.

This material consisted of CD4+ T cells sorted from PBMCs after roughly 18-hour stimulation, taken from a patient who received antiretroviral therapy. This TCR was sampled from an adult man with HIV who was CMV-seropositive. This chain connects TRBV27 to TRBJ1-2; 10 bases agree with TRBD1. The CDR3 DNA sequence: TGTGCCAGCAGTTCCGCCGGGACAGGGGTTAATGGCTACACCTTC. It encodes CASSSAGTGVNGYTF.